Listed below are T cell receptor beta chains from one sample, sequenced in a study of blood T cell repertoires in COVID-19. Clones were read by immunoSEQ multiplex PCR, and TCRdb kept only the in-frame ones, dropping some. The sample records almost 20,000 clones, approximately 84% being singletons. What was sequenced was peripheral blood. The receptor set was obtained from a human donor with active COVID-19. The donor label of this sample is uncertain. Both conserved end residues are part of each CDR3.

V	CDR3
TRBV12-5	CASGLVPTGNSPLHF
TRBV19	CASILAGPNEKLFF
TRBV19	CASRTGLNQPQHF
TRBV28	CASTGVGWLAAILYNEQFF
TRBV2	CATEPYGEGTGELFF
TRBV6-5	CASSLSGGFYEQYF
TRBV4-3	CASSQDTRNTEAFF
TRBV4-3	CASSQDYAREWADTQYF
TRBV4-3	CASSRGGGIANTGELFF
TRBV27	CASTTSGSTDTQYF
TRBV29-1	CSADAGGTEAFF